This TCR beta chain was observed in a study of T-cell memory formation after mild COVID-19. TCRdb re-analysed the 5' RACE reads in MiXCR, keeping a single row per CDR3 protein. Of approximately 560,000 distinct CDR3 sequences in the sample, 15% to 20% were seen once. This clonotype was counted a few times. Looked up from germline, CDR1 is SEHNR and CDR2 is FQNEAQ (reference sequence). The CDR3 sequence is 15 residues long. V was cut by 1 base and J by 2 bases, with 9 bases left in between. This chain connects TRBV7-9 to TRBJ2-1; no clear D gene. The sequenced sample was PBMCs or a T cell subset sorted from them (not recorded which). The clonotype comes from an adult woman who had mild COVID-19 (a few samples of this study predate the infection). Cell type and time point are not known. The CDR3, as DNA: TGTGCCAGCAGCTTAGGGCAGAGTACCTACAATGAGCAGTTCTTC. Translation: CASSLGQSTYNEQFF.